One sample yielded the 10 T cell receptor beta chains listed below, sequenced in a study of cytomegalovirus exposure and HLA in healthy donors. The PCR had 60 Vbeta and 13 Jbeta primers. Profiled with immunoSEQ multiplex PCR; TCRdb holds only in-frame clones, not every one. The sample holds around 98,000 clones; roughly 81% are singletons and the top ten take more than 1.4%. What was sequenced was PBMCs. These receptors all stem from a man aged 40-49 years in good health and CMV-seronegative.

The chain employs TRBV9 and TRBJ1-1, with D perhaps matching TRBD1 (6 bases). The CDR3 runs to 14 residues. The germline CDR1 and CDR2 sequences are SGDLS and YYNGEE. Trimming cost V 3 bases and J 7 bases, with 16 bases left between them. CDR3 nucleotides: TGTGCCAGCAGCGCGGAGGGGGGGGGTTTTGAAGCTTTCTTT. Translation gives CASSAEGGGFEAFF.

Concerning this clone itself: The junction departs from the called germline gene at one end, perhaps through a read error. CDR3 nucleotide sequence: TGTGCCAGCAGCCTAGCGGGACATAGAACAGATACGCAGTATTTT. Encoded protein: CASSLAGHRTDTQYF. The gene calls are TRBV7-6 and TRBJ2-3; 9 bases map to TRBD2. CDR1 is SGHVS and CDR2 is FNYEAQ in the germline V gene. CDR3 length equals 15 residues. Full variable domain (outside the CDR3, taken from reference TRBV7-6 and TRBJ2-3): GAGVSQSPRYKVTKRGQDVALRCDPISGHVSLYWYRQALGQGPEFLTYFNYEAQQDKSGLPNDRFSAERPEGSISTLTIQRTEQRDSAMYRCASSLAGHRTDTQYFGPGTRLTVL.

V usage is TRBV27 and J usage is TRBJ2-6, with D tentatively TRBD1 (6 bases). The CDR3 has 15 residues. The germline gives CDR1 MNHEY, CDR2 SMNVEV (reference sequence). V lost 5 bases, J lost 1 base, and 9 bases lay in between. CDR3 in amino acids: CASSPGESGANVLTF. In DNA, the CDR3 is TGTGCCAGCAGTCCAGGGGAATCTGGGGCCAACGTCCTGACTTTC.

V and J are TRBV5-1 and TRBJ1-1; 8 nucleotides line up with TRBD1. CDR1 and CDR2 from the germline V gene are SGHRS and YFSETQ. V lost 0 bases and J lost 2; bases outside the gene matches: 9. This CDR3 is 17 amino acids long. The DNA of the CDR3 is TGCGCCAGCAGCTTGGCCTTCACAGGGGGGGGAAACACTGAAGCTTTCTTT. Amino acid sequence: CASSLAFTGGGNTEAFF.

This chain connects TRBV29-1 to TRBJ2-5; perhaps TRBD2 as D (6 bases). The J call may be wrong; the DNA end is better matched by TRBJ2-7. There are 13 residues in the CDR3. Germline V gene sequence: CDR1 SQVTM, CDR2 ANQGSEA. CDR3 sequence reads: CSVEGGGTYEQYF. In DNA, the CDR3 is TGCAGCGTTGAGGGTGGGGGGACCTACGAGCAGTACTTC.

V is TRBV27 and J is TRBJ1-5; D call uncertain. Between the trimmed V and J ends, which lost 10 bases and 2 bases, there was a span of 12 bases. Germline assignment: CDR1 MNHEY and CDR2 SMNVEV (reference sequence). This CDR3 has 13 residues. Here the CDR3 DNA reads TGTGCCACCCGGGGTGATGGCAATCAGCCCCAGCATTTT. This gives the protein CATRGDGNQPQHF.

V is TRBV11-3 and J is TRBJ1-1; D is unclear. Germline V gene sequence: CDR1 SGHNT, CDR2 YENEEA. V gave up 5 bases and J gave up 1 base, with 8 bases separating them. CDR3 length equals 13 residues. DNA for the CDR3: TGTGCCAGCAGCCCGGGTCGGAACACTGAAGCTTTCTTT. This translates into CASSPGRNTEAFF.

This CDR3 reads CASRSGSYEQYF. The CDR3 DNA is TGCGCCAGCCGTTCAGGGTCCTACGAGCAGTACTTC. This rearrangement joins TRBV4-1 to TRBJ2-5; possible D gene TRBD1, 5 bases. The J call may be faulty, since TRBJ2-7 better matches the DNA end. Germline V CDR1 and CDR2: MGHRA, YSYEKL. The CDR3 covers 12 residues.

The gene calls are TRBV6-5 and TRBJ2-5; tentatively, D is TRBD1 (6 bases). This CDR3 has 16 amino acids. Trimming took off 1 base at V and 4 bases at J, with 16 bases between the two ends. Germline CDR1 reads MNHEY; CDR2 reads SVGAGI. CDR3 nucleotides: TGTGCCAGCAGTTACTTGGCGACAGGCGCAGGAGAGACCCAGTACTTC. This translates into CASSYLATGAGETQYF.

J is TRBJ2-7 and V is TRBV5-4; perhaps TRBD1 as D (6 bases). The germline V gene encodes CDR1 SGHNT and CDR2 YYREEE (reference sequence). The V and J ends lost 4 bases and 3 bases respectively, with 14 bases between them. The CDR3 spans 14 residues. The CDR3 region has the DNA TGTGCCAGCAGCGCAGGGGCAGACTTCTACGAGCAGTACTTC. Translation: CASSAGADFYEQYF.